This T cell receptor beta chain was captured by sequencing in a study of beta chain features in type 1 diabetes. About the study: Age, gender, cell numbers and subset yield matched between patients and controls.

CD45RO/CCR7/CD25/CD127/CD95/CD27 sorting isolated CD4+ naive, central memory, regulatory and stem cell-like memory cells. Every bit of the isolated RNA underwent reverse transcription, so sequencing read expressed TCRB transcripts. Deep immunoSEQ sequencing covered naive, central memory and regulatory T cell samples. Data came from immunoSEQ multiplex PCR; TCRdb stores just in-frame clones and leaves some out. The sample has around 340,000 clones, around 8% seen once; the top ten hold around 0.44%. This clone was seen more than once but under ten times. The germline V gene encodes CDR1 SEHNR and CDR2 FQNEAQ (reference sequence). The CDR3 loop spans 12 amino acids. Trimming took off 3 bases at V and 8 bases at J, with 10 bases between the two ends.

This sequence originates from a woman aged 18-29 years in good health. The gene calls are TRBV7-9 and TRBJ1-1; tentatively, D is TRBD1 (5 bases). Sample: central memory CD4+ T cells from blood. The CDR3 spells CASSFTQGEAFF. CDR3 nucleotides: TGTGCCAGCAGCTTCACTCAGGGCGAAGCTTTCTTT.